These 32 T cell receptor beta chains were sequenced from one sample in a study of T cell repertoires in cytomegalovirus infection. TCRdb redid the calling of the reads with MiXCR, one entry per CDR3 protein. The repertoire holds more than 75,000 distinct CDR3 sequences, with 25% to 35% as singletons. No antigen has been identified for these receptors. The sample in question was CD8+ T cells from cultured PBMCs, obtained from culture after CMV antigen stimulation. All receptors derive from a human donor in good health (CMV status not recorded). Some clones in this sample may be carry-over from other donors' samples.

This sequence joins TRBV2 and TRBJ1-6; D remains ambiguous. Trimming stripped 1 base from V and 4 bases from J, with 5 bases between. The CDR3 totals 14 residues. Looked up from germline, CDR1 is SNHLY and CDR2 is FYNNEI. In DNA form, the CDR3 reads TGTGCCAGCAGTGAAGAAAAATATAATTCACCCCTCCACTTT. The encoded protein is CASSEEKYNSPLHF.

There are many counts of this clonotype. The gene calls are TRBV7-8 and TRBJ2-1; D is unresolved. Per germline, CDR1 SGHVS and CDR2 FQNEAQ. Trimming pared 1 base from V and 2 bases from J, leaving 12 bases between. CDR3 size: 16 residues. The CDR3 here is CASSLDGAGTYNEQFF. The CDR3 nucleotides read TGTGCCAGCAGCTTAGATGGTGCAGGAACCTACAATGAGCAGTTCTTC. The variable domain in full, with the rest retrieved from reference TRBV7-8 and TRBJ2-1, is GAGVSQSPRYKVAKRGQDVALRCDPISGHVSLFWYQQALGQGPEFLTYFQNEAQLDKSGLPSDRFFAERPEGSVSTLKIQRTQQEDSAVYLCASSLDGAGTYNEQFFGPGTRLTVL.

This clonotype was recorded a few times. The rearrangement joins TRBV6-6 to TRBJ2-1, with TRBD2 identical over 11 bases. This CDR3 has 16 residues. Germline V CDR1 and CDR2: MNHNY, SVGAGI (reference sequence). V lost 7 bases to trimming and J lost 7 bases; unmatched junction nucleotides: 12. DNA for the CDR3: TGTGCCAGCACCCAGCATAGCGGGGGGGCGGGAAATGAGCAGTTCTTC. It encodes CASTQHSGGAGNEQFF.

The J gene is TRBJ1-1, the V gene TRBV7-9; D gene unclear. The germline V gene encodes CDR1 SEHNR and CDR2 FQNEAQ (reference sequence). The V end was cut by 1 base, the J end by 11 bases, with 17 bases between. The CDR3 totals 14 residues. This CDR3 reads CASSLGPSGYGAFF. In DNA form, the CDR3 reads TGTGCCAGCAGCTTAGGGCCATCCGGTTATGGGGCTTTCTTT. Based on the CDR3 plus reference TRBV7-9 and TRBJ1-1, the full variable domain is DTGVSQNPRHKITKRGQNVTFRCDPISEHNRLYWYRQTLGQGPEFLTYFQNEAQLEKSRLLSDRFSAERPKGSFSTLEIQRTEQGDSAMYLCASSLGPSGYGAFFGQGTRLTVV.

This clonotype was counted a few times. The chain carries TRBV7-9 and TRBJ2-1, with D possibly matching TRBD2 (6 bases). This CDR3 region has 15 residues. Per the germline V gene, CDR1 is SEHNR and CDR2 is FQNEAQ (reference sequence). V dropped 3 bases and J dropped 8 bases, with 17 bases sitting between them. The CDR3 DNA reads as TGTGCCAGCAGCTTGCCTAGCGTACAGAAGGATGAGCAGTTCTTC. Its translation: CASSLPSVQKDEQFF.

V is TRBV2 and J is TRBJ1-6; no firm D call. The V and J ends lost 7 bases and 8 bases respectively, with 18 bases between them. The CDR3 extends over 15 amino acids. The V gene's germline CDR1 is SNHLY and CDR2 FYNNEI. CDR3 sequence: CASTDPGRDDSPLHF. For the CDR3, the DNA is TGTGCCAGCACCGATCCTGGCCGCGACGATTCACCCCTCCACTTT.

This clonotype was found many times. This chain connects TRBV7-2 to TRBJ2-4, with 7 bases identical to TRBD1. V was clipped by 2 bases and J by 9 bases; unmatched bases: 7. In germline, CDR1 is SGHTA, CDR2 FQGNSA. The CDR3 has 14 amino acids. The CDR3 DNA sequence: TGTGCCAGCAGCTTAAGAACAGGGGTTACCATTCAGTACTTC. Translating it yields CASSLRTGVTIQYF.

The rearrangement uses TRBV15 and TRBJ1-5; D not resolved. Germline CDR1 is LNHNV and CDR2 is YYDKDF (reference sequence). The CDR3 has 14 amino acids. The V end was cut by 0 bases, the J end by 8 bases, with 11 bases between. The CDR3 nucleotides read TGTGCCACCAGCAGAGATAGTGGCCGAGAGCCCCAGCATTTT. The encoded protein is CATSRDSGREPQHF.

In its sample, this clonotype was seen many times. The CDR3 loop reads CATSTFTQNSGNTIYF. CDR3 DNA: TGTGCCACCAGCACATTTACACAGAACTCTGGAAACACCATATATTTT. The genes are TRBV15 and TRBJ1-3, with D unclear. The germline CDR1 and CDR2 sequences are LNHNV and YYDKDF (reference sequence). The CDR3 spans 16 residues. Trimming stripped 4 bases from V and 0 bases from J, with 13 bases between.

The rearrangement uses TRBV7-9 and TRBJ1-1, with D possibly matching TRBD1 (6 bases). CDR3 length: 13 amino acids. The germline V and J ends were trimmed by 10 bases and 5 bases, with 17 bases remaining between them. Germline assignment: CDR1 SEHNR and CDR2 FQNEAQ (reference sequence). The CDR3 nucleotides read TGTGCCACCCTAGGTTGGGGACAAACTGAAGCTTTCTTT. This codes for CATLGWGQTEAFF.

The chain uses TRBV12-3 or TRBV12-4 and TRBJ2-5; the D gene is possibly TRBD1 (6 bases). The CDR3 spans 15 residues. V lost 6 bases and J 4 bases, leaving 18 bases between the germline ends. CDR3 bases: TGTGCCAGCAGCGCACCGGGACATGGACCAGAGACCCAGTACTTC. This sequence encodes CASSAPGHGPETQYF.

This clonotype was counted between two and nine times. The V call is TRBV19, the J call TRBJ1-6, with TRBD1 matching 8 bases. Germline V gene lookup returns CDR1 LNHDA and CDR2 SQIVND (reference sequence). V dropped 7 bases and J dropped 9; count of bases not matched to a gene: 14. The CDR3 sequence is 16 residues long. The CDR3 sequence is CASKSRDRGELSPLHF. The CDR3 bases are TGTGCCAGTAAGTCCCGAGACAGGGGCGAGCTTTCACCCCTCCACTTT.

The CDR3 loop reads CASSPPGPSNEKLFF. In DNA form, the CDR3 reads TGTGCCAGCAGCCCGCCGGGACCGAGTAATGAAAAACTGTTTTTT. J is TRBJ1-4 and V is TRBV7-9, with D perhaps matching TRBD1 (5 bases). Germline CDR1 and CDR2: SEHNR and FQNEAQ (reference sequence). The CDR3 is 15 amino acids. V lost 5 bases and J 4 bases, leaving 14 bases between the germline ends.

The chain joins TRBV7-9 to TRBJ2-7, with 10 positions matching TRBD1. Germline V lookup: CDR1 SEHNR, CDR2 FQNEAQ (reference sequence). The CDR3 is 14 residues long. V lost 3 bases and J lost 4; bases outside the gene matches: 3. The CDR3 bases are TGTGCCAGCAGCTTTAGGGACAGGGGTTACGAGCAGTACTTC. This sequence encodes CASSFRDRGYEQYF.

This clonotype has just a few counts. The chain uses TRBV25-1 and TRBJ2-7; no definite D call. CDR1 is MGHDK and CDR2 is SYGVNS in the germline V gene. The germline V and J ends were trimmed by 5 bases and 0 bases, with 8 bases remaining between them. The CDR3 is 13 residues long. In nucleotides, the CDR3 is TGTGCCAGCAGTACATGGAGCTCCTACGAGCAGTACTTC. Encoded protein: CASSTWSSYEQYF.

This clonotype was recorded at least ten times. The chain joins TRBV7-8 to TRBJ2-7, with TRBD2 matching over 11 bases. V lost 5 bases to trimming and J lost 4 bases; unmatched junction nucleotides: 10. Germline V gene data show CDR1 as SGHVS and CDR2 as FQNEAQ. This CDR3 has 16 residues. This CDR3 reads CASSPTASGGNYEQYF. The CDR3, as DNA: TGTGCCAGCAGCCCCACGGCTAGCGGGGGGAATTACGAGCAGTACTTC.

This clonotype was seen a handful of times. The V and J genes are TRBV7-6 and TRBJ2-2; possibly TRBD1 or TRBD2 for D (7 bases each). CDR3 length: 21 residues. Germline V gene lookup returns CDR1 SGHVS and CDR2 FNYEAQ. Trimming left V 5 bases short and J 0 bases short, with 28 bases between. The CDR3 sequence is CASSDKHSLYRGGANTGELFF. CDR3 bases: TGTGCCAGCAGCGATAAACACTCTTTGTACAGGGGAGGGGCGAACACCGGGGAGCTGTTTTTT.

This clonotype has ten or more counts. V and J are TRBV28 and TRBJ1-4, with D possibly matching TRBD1 (5 bases). The CDR3 has 14 amino acids. Germline CDR1 reads MDHEN; CDR2 reads SYDVKM. V was trimmed by 3 bases and J by 8 bases, leaving 13 bases between them. The CDR3 DNA reads TGTGCCAGCAGTTTGGCAGGGAGAGACGAAAAACTGTTTTTT. This gives the protein CASSLAGRDEKLFF.

The gene calls are TRBV12-3 or TRBV12-4 and TRBJ1-1, with D maybe TRBD1 (5 bases). The CDR3 covers 12 residues. V was pared by 7 bases and J by 7 bases, with 13 bases between. The DNA for the CDR3 is TGTGCCAGCACCCTTGGGACGGTTGAAGCTTTCTTT. It translates to CASTLGTVEAFF.

This chain connects TRBV3-1 to TRBJ2-1; perhaps D is TRBD1 or TRBD2 (5 bases each). From germline, CDR1 is LGHDT and CDR2 YNNKEL (reference sequence). CDR3 length: 15 residues. With 0 bases removed from V and 8 bases from J, the gap between germline ends came to 14 bases. CDR3 in DNA: TGTGCCAGCAGCCAAGAGTCTACTGGGGGTCATGAGCAGTTCTTC. Translation gives CASSQESTGGHEQFF.

The chain has TRBV4-1 and TRBJ2-2, with 9 bases that match TRBD1. CDR3 length: 17 residues. From germline, CDR1 is MGHRA and CDR2 YSYEKL. Losses at the gene ends were 4 bases for V and 4 bases for J; bases not matched to a gene: 10. CDR3 protein: CASSPYRTGDSTGELFF. In nucleotides, the CDR3 is TGCGCCAGCAGCCCCTACCGGACAGGGGATAGCACCGGGGAGCTGTTTTTT.

J is TRBJ1-1 and V is TRBV12-3 or TRBV12-4, with no clear D. Deletions cut 10 bases from V and 0 bases from J, with 18 bases between. CDR3 length: 15 amino acids. In nucleotides, the CDR3 is TGTGCCACCGTAGAATTAGACACCCTGAACACTGAAGCTTTCTTT. Translating gives CATVELDTLNTEAFF.

The chain couples TRBV4-1 to TRBJ2-7; the match to TRBD1 covers 9 bases. From germline, CDR1 is MGHRA and CDR2 YSYEKL. V gave up 4 bases and J gave up 5 bases; unmatched junction bases: 6. The CDR3 consists of 14 residues. CDR3 sequence: CASSPGQGNDEQYF. The CDR3 nucleotides read TGCGCCAGCAGCCCGGGACAGGGAAACGACGAGCAGTACTTC.

Comments on this clonotype: Being one base from a much bigger clone, this may be a read error. This chain uses TRBV7-6 with TRBJ1-1; D gene uncertain. V dropped 2 bases and J dropped 1 base, with 17 bases sitting between them. Germline-derived CDR1 and CDR2 are SGHVS and FNYEAQ. The CDR3 has 17 amino acids. CDR3 coding DNA: TGTGCCAGCAGCTTAACGGCGAGCCCCCAGCAGAACACTGAAGCTTTCTTT. Amino acid sequence: CASSLTASPQQNTEAFF.

This clonotype was recorded a few times. The chain carries TRBV5-1 and TRBJ2-2; 10 nucleotides line up with TRBD1. Germline CDR1 is SGHRS and CDR2 is YFSETQ. This CDR3 has 15 residues. V was clipped by 0 bases and J by 6 bases; unmatched bases: 2. The chain's CDR3 is CASSLGDRGPGELFF. CDR3 bases: TGCGCCAGCAGCTTGGGAGACAGGGGGCCCGGGGAGCTGTTTTTT. Using reference TRBV5-1 and TRBJ2-2 for the parts outside the CDR3, the full variable domain is KAGVTQTPRYLIKTRGQQVTLSCSPISGHRSVSWYQQTPGQGLQFLFEYFSETQRNKGNFPGRFSGRQFSNSRSEMNVSTLELGDSALYLCASSLGDRGPGELFFGEGSRLTVL.

This clonotype was seen at least ten times. V is TRBV27 and J is TRBJ2-7; weak D call: TRBD1 (5 bases). Trimming left V 0 bases short and J 2 bases short, with 11 bases between. CDR1 is MNHEY, CDR2 SMNVEV, per germline (reference sequence). The CDR3 is 15 amino acids. CDR3 in DNA: TGTGCCAGCAGTTTATCAGGGGTGCCCCCCTACGAGCAGTACTTC. Amino acids: CASSLSGVPPYEQYF.

This clonotype showed up just a few times. The chain uses TRBV7-2 and TRBJ2-1; the D gene is possibly TRBD2 (6 bases). Germline V gives CDR1 SGHTA, CDR2 FQGNSA. The length of the CDR3 is 15 residues. V dropped 1 base and J dropped 7 bases, with 14 bases sitting between them. The DNA for the CDR3 is TGTGCCAGCAGCTTAGGGGGACTTGGTGGGAATGAGCAGTTCTTC. This sequence encodes CASSLGGLGGNEQFF.

This clonotype was observed at least ten times. The chain employs TRBV6-2 or TRBV6-3 and TRBJ2-3; the match to TRBD2 covers 12 bases. Germline V CDR1 and CDR2: MNHEY, SVGEGT. J gave up 6 bases and V 6 bases, and 13 bases lay outside the gene matches. The length of the CDR3 is 17 residues. The CDR3 reads CASREIPSSGGEDTQYF. As DNA, the CDR3 is TGTGCCAGCAGAGAGATCCCCTCTAGCGGGGGGGAGGATACGCAGTATTTT.

The sample holds a few counts of this clonotype. V and J are TRBV20-1 and TRBJ1-1; a weak D match, TRBD1 (6 bases). The length of the CDR3 is 16 residues. V was shortened by 6 bases and J by 1 base, with 21 bases between the two germline ends. The germline CDR1 and CDR2 sequences are DFQATT and SNEGSKA (reference sequence). Here the CDR3 DNA reads TGCAGTGCCTGGGGACACCAAGGGAAAGCGAACACTGAAGCTTTCTTT. Translating gives CSAWGHQGKANTEAFF.

This clonotype was counted ten times or more. This sequence joins TRBV7-3 and TRBJ2-1; 9 positions match TRBD1. The CDR3 totals 17 residues. The trim removed 4 bases at V and 6 bases at J, leaving 13 bases unmatched. In germline, CDR1 is SGHTA, CDR2 FQGTGA. The CDR3 DNA sequence: TGTGCCAGCAGCTCATACTTGGGACAGGGAATTGGCAATGAGCAGTTCTTC. Translated, it gives CASSSYLGQGIGNEQFF. The whole variable domain, remainder taken from reference TRBV7-3 and TRBJ2-1, is GAGVSQTPSNKVTEKGKYVELRCDPISGHTALYWYRQSLGQGPEFLIYFQGTGAADDSGLPNDRFFAVRPEGSVSTLKIQRTERGDSAVYLCASSSYLGQGIGNEQFFGPGTRLTVL.

This clonotype was seen a few times. The V gene is TRBV4-1, the J gene TRBJ2-2, with D maybe TRBD2 (5 bases). Between the trimmed V and J ends, which lost 3 bases and 0 bases, there was a span of 8 bases. Germline CDR1 MGHRA, CDR2 YSYEKL. The CDR3 totals 15 residues. The CDR3 sequence: CASSHAGTNTGELFF. CDR3 DNA: TGCGCCAGCAGCCATGCCGGGACGAACACCGGGGAGCTGTTTTTT.

This clonotype was seen at least ten times. The rearrangement uses TRBV7-2 and TRBJ2-7, with 8 bases identical to TRBD2. J lost 4 bases, V lost 5 bases, and 7 bases had no gene match. This CDR3 is built from 14 residues. CDR1 and CDR2 (germline): SGHTA, FQGNSA. The CDR3 DNA reads TGTGCCAGCAGCGCCCAACTAGCGGCGTACGAGCAGTACTTC. Its translation is CASSAQLAAYEQYF.